Shown below are 22 T cell receptor beta chains from a single sample sequenced in a study of blood T cell repertoires in COVID-19. The table came from immunoSEQ multiplex PCR; TCRdb's copy has only in-frame clones and leaves some out. The table lists more than 95,000 clones, more than 70% of them singletons. Source material: peripheral blood. The receptors come from an older woman with acute or convalescent COVID-19.

The rearrangement joins TRBV5-1 to TRBJ1-4, with 9 bases lining up with TRBD1. The CDR3 contains 15 residues. The V segment lost 2 bases and the J segment 8 bases; nucleotides outside the gene matches: 7. Germline V gene lookup returns CDR1 SGHRS and CDR2 YFSETQ. For the CDR3, the DNA is TGCGCCAGCAGCTTACGCGGGACAGGGCTCGAAAAACTGTTTTTT. Protein sequence: CASSLRGTGLEKLFF.

V and J are TRBV19 and TRBJ2-2, with TRBD2 identical over 11 bases. Looked up from germline, CDR1 is LNHDA and CDR2 is SQIVND (reference sequence). This CDR3 is built from 15 residues. The V and J ends lost 9 bases and 3 bases, in that order; junction bases with no gene match: 6. CDR3 sequence: CASKTSGIDTGELFF. The CDR3 DNA is TGTGCCAGCAAGACTAGCGGGATTGACACCGGGGAGCTGTTTTTT.

The genes are TRBV9 and TRBJ2-7; 9 bases fit TRBD1. In germline, CDR1 is SGDLS, CDR2 YYNGEE. J was trimmed by 0 bases and V by 2 bases; bases with no gene match: 3. The CDR3 runs 15 residues. The CDR3 DNA follows: TGTGCCAGCAGCGTGGGGACAGGGAACTCCTACGAGCAGTACTTC. Its translation: CASSVGTGNSYEQYF.

The chain employs TRBV2 and TRBJ1-1, with a possible D match to TRBD1 (5 bases). Germline CDR1 and CDR2: SNHLY and FYNNEI. CDR3 length: 13 residues. V lost 5 bases and J lost 1, with 8 bases in between. The CDR3 spells CASSRQRNTEAFF. The CDR3 bases are TGTGCCAGCAGTAGACAGAGGAACACTGAAGCTTTCTTT. Supplemented by reference TRBV2 and TRBJ1-1, the full variable domain reads EPEVTQTPSHQVTQMGQEVILRCVPISNHLYFYWYRQILGQKVEFLVSFYNNEISEKSEIFDDQFSVERPDGSNFTLKIRSTKLEDSAMYFCASSRQRNTEAFFGQGTRLTVV.

A single count supports this clone. The rearrangement uses TRBV24-1 and TRBJ2-5; tentative D call: TRBD1 (5 bases). The CDR3 is 13 residues long. Trimming took 3 bases from V and 4 from J, leaving 8 bases between them. Germline CDR1 reads KGHDR; CDR2 reads SFDVKD. The CDR3 sequence is CATSDRGAETQYF. CDR3 nucleotide sequence: TGTGCCACCAGTGATAGGGGTGCAGAGACCCAGTACTTC.

The chain carries TRBV28 and TRBJ2-1; D remains unclear. Trimming stripped 4 bases from V and 5 bases from J, with 18 bases between. In germline, CDR1 is MDHEN, CDR2 SYDVKM. The CDR3 consists of 16 residues. CDR3 bases: TGTGCCAGCAGTTCATCCGGGTCCCTAGTCGACAATGAGCAGTTCTTC. Protein sequence: CASSSSGSLVDNEQFF. The full variable domain, with the rest looked up from reference TRBV28 and TRBJ2-1, is DVKVTQSSRYLVKRTGEKVFLECVQDMDHENMFWYRQDPGLGLRLIYFSYDVKMKEKGDIPEGYSVSREKKERFSLILESASTNQTSMYLCASSSSGSLVDNEQFFGPGTRLTVL.

This clone was detected only once. The rearrangement joins TRBV4-1 to TRBJ2-1; 12 nucleotides agree with TRBD2. V lost 5 bases to trimming and J lost 7 bases; unmatched junction nucleotides: 6. The CDR3 length is 15 residues. The germline V gene has CDR1 MGHRA and CDR2 YSYEKL. CDR3 nucleotide sequence: TGCGCCAGCAGCTACGGACTAGCGGGATATAATGAGCAGTTCTTC. Encoded protein: CASSYGLAGYNEQFF.

The rearrangement links TRBV6-6 to TRBJ2-7; D remains ambiguous. Germline V gene data show CDR1 as MNHNY and CDR2 as SVGAGI (reference sequence). This CDR3 comprises 14 residues. Trimming cost V 6 bases and J 0 bases, with 12 bases left between them. Written as DNA, the CDR3 is TGTGCCAGCAGACAGACGGCAAGCTCCTACGAGCAGTACTTC. Translating gives CASRQTASSYEQYF.

For the CDR3, the DNA is TGCGCCAGCAGGGCGGGGGCCGGAGAGACCCAGTACTTC. It translates to CASRAGAGETQYF. The V and J genes are TRBV5-1 and TRBJ2-5; tentative D call: TRBD2 (7 bases). The V and J ends lost 5 bases and 4 bases respectively, with 12 bases between them. The CDR3 length is 13 residues. Germline loops: CDR1 SGHRS, CDR2 YFSETQ.

The chain employs TRBV27 and TRBJ1-2; 7 nucleotides line up with TRBD1. This CDR3 spans 16 amino acids. Germline V gene sequence: CDR1 MNHEY, CDR2 SMNVEV (reference sequence). With V trimmed by 1 base and J by 2 bases, 7 bases remained unmatched. In DNA, the CDR3 is TGTGCCAGCAGTTTATGGTCCAGGGGGAGGAACTATGGCTACACCTTC. Its protein is CASSLWSRGRNYGYTF.

V is TRBV9 and J is TRBJ2-3; 13 nucleotides agree with TRBD2. The CDR3 is made up of 16 amino acids. CDR1 SGDLS and CDR2 YYNGEE come from the germline V gene. Unmatched junction bases numbered 2, after V lost 3 bases and J lost 1 base. The CDR3 reads CASSGGLAGGTDTQYF. CDR3 DNA: TGTGCCAGCAGCGGAGGACTAGCGGGGGGCACAGATACGCAGTATTTT.

The chain links TRBV5-1 to TRBJ2-1; D might be TRBD2 (6 bases). The CDR3 covers 13 residues. The germline V and J ends were trimmed by 4 bases and 5 bases, with 10 bases remaining between them. Per the germline V gene, CDR1 is SGHRS and CDR2 is YFSETQ. CDR3 bases: TGCGCCAGCAGCCCCCGGGAGCACAATGAGCAGTTCTTC. Translated, it gives CASSPREHNEQFF. Full variable domain (missing parts from reference TRBV5-1 and TRBJ2-1): KAGVTQTPRYLIKTRGQQVTLSCSPISGHRSVSWYQQTPGQGLQFLFEYFSETQRNKGNFPGRFSGRQFSNSRSEMNVSTLELGDSALYLCASSPREHNEQFFGPGTRLTVL.

J is TRBJ2-2 and V is TRBV9, with 8 bases identical to TRBD2. This CDR3 is 16 amino acids long. Germline lookup yields CDR1 SGDLS and CDR2 YYNGEE. Unmatched junction bases numbered 12, after V lost 3 bases and J lost 8 bases. The CDR3 region has the DNA TGTGCCAGCAGCGGGACTAGCCCAAATCCTATGGGGGAGCTGTTTTTT. Its translation is CASSGTSPNPMGELFF.

The chain is built from TRBV3-1 (or the pseudogene TRBV3-2) and TRBJ2-7, with D maybe TRBD2 (7 bases). The CDR3 runs 13 residues. Germline V CDR1 and CDR2: LGHDT, YNNKEL (reference sequence). The germline V and J ends were trimmed by 7 bases and 4 bases, with 14 bases remaining between them. This CDR3 is CASTKRGGYEQYV. CDR3 bases: TGTGCCAGCACCAAAAGGGGGGGGTACGAGCAGTACGTC.

The chain carries TRBV3-1 (or the pseudogene TRBV3-2) and TRBJ2-1; the match to TRBD2 covers 7 bases. This CDR3 has 15 residues. V lost 3 bases, J lost 6 bases, and 8 bases stayed unmatched. Germline loops: CDR1 LGHDT, CDR2 YNNKEL (reference sequence). CDR3 protein: CASSHHGTGGNEQFF. In DNA, the CDR3 is TGTGCCAGCAGCCATCACGGGACGGGGGGCAATGAGCAGTTCTTC.

As regards this clone: Other DNA sequences within the sample encode an identical CDR3. The chain has TRBV6-5 and TRBJ2-1; D remains ambiguous. V lost 3 bases to trimming and J lost 7 bases, with 16 bases between them. Per the germline V gene, CDR1 is MNHEY and CDR2 is SVGAGI. This CDR3 comprises 15 residues. The CDR3 here is CASSYPPPGINEQFF. The CDR3 nucleotides are TGTGCCAGCAGTTATCCTCCGCCCGGTATAAATGAGCAGTTCTTC.

This chain connects TRBV3-1 (or the pseudogene TRBV3-2) to TRBJ2-1, with D maybe TRBD2 (6 bases). This CDR3 has 15 amino acids. Germline CDR1 and CDR2: LGHDT and YNNKEL (reference sequence). The V gene lost 0 bases and the J gene lost 9 bases, with 15 bases spanning the gap. CDR3 bases: TGTGCCAGCAGCCAAGACTGGGGTAGCGGCCTTGAGCAGTTCTTC. This translates into CASSQDWGSGLEQFF.

This clone was counted once. This rearrangement joins TRBV2 to TRBJ1-6; 10 nucleotides line up with TRBD1. Germline loops: CDR1 SNHLY, CDR2 FYNNEI. This CDR3 is 14 amino acids long. V lost 6 bases, J lost 5 bases, and 1 base stayed unmatched. This CDR3 is CASRGTGDNSPLHF. The CDR3 DNA follows: TGTGCCAGCAGGGGGACAGGGGATAATTCACCCCTCCACTTT.

This chain uses TRBV13 with TRBJ2-7; a weak D match, TRBD1 (6 bases). V lost 2 bases and J 3 bases, leaving 23 bases between the germline ends. The CDR3 spans 18 residues. Germline-derived CDR1 and CDR2 are PRHDT and FYEKMQ (reference sequence). The CDR3 bases are TGTGCCAGCAGCTTACTTGGGACAAGGGACACCTACTTCTACGAGCAGTACTTC. Its protein is CASSLLGTRDTYFYEQYF.

The rearrangement links TRBV9 to TRBJ2-5, with D possibly being TRBD2 (7 bases). Trimming removed 4 bases from V and 1 base from J, with 11 bases in between. The CDR3 length is 14 residues. CDR1 and CDR2 from the germline V gene are SGDLS and YYNGEE. The CDR3 spells CASSRGGLQETQYF. CDR3 DNA: TGTGCCAGCAGCAGGGGGGGGCTCCAAGAGACCCAGTACTTC.

V and J are TRBV20-1 and TRBJ1-5; D gene uncertain. This CDR3 has 18 residues. Germline lookup yields CDR1 DFQATT and CDR2 SNEGSKA (reference sequence). The V end lost 3 bases, the J end lost 2 bases, and 23 bases lay between the germline ends. The CDR3 is CSASSGQPPGRGNQPQHF. Here the CDR3 DNA reads TGCAGTGCTAGTTCCGGCCAACCCCCTGGGAGGGGCAATCAGCCCCAGCATTTT.

The chain recombines TRBV2 with TRBJ2-7; weak D call: TRBD1 (5 bases). This CDR3 spans 12 amino acids. Trimming stripped 7 bases from V and 4 bases from J, with 11 bases between. Germline CDR1 SNHLY, CDR2 FYNNEI. In nucleotides, the CDR3 is TGTGCCAGCAATGACAGACATTACGAGCAGTACTTC. Translation: CASNDRHYEQYF.